Each of the 24 T cell receptor beta chains below was sequenced from the same sample in a study of cytomegalovirus exposure and HLA in healthy donors. 13 Jbeta primers and 60 Vbeta primers were used for the PCR. Generated by immunoSEQ multiplex PCR, the TCRdb table keeps only in-frame clones and is missing some. Seen here are about 190,000 clones, 75% to 90% observed once, and the top ten hold around 1.2%. The sample consisted of PBMCs. These receptors all stem from a man aged 30 to 39 in good health and CMV-seronegative.

The rearrangement uses TRBV19 and TRBJ1-1; D not certain. CDR3 size: 14 residues. V was clipped by 0 bases and J by 2 bases, with 7 bases between them. Germline loops: CDR1 LNHDA, CDR2 SQIVND (reference sequence). CDR3 DNA sequence: TGTGCCAGTAGTATAGAGGTTAGTAACACTGAAGCTTTCTTT. This gives the protein CASSIEVSNTEAFF.

The CDR3 nucleotides read TGTGCCAGCGCCAAACAGGGGGAGAATACGCAGTATTTT. Its translation is CASAKQGENTQYF. The chain combines TRBV6-1 with TRBJ2-3; 8 bases are shared with TRBD1. This CDR3 is built from 13 residues. The germline CDR1 and CDR2 sequences are MNHNS and SASEGT. V lost 8 bases, J lost 7 bases, and 8 bases stayed unmatched.

J is TRBJ2-1 and V is TRBV5-4; TRBD2 might be the D (6 bases). CDR1 SGHNT and CDR2 YYREEE come from the germline V gene (reference sequence). Trimming stripped 5 bases from V and 12 bases from J, with 24 bases between. The CDR3 runs 15 residues. CDR3 loop: CASSLGLAAMSSQFF. The CDR3 region has the DNA TGTGCCAGCAGTCTGGGACTCGCGGCAATGTCGTCGCAGTTCTTC. Full variable domain (missing parts from reference TRBV5-4 and TRBJ2-1): ETGVTQSPTHLIKTRGQQVTLRCSSQSGHNTVSWYQQALGQGPQFIFQYYREEENGRGNFPPRFSGLQFPNYSSELNVNALELDDSALYLCASSLGLAAMSSQFFGPGTRLTVL.

V and J are TRBV7-2 and TRBJ1-1; D is unclear. From germline, CDR1 is SGHTA and CDR2 FQGNSA. The CDR3 contains 13 residues. Trimming took off 4 bases at V and 1 base at J, with 7 bases between the two ends. CDR3 in amino acids: CASSSAGNTEAFF. In nucleotides, the CDR3 is TGTGCCAGCAGCTCCGCAGGGAACACTGAAGCTTTCTTT.

This sequence joins TRBV10-1 and TRBJ1-3; D might be TRBD1 (6 bases). With 4 bases removed from V and 3 bases from J, the gap between germline ends came to 19 bases. CDR1 and CDR2 (germline): WNHNN, SYGVQD (reference sequence). The CDR3 runs 17 residues. As DNA, the CDR3 is TGCGCCAGCAGTGGGGGGCGGATTCAAGATATTGGAAACACCATATATTTT. Translation gives CASSGGRIQDIGNTIYF.

This chain uses TRBV6-6 with TRBJ2-7; D perhaps matches TRBD2 (6 bases). From germline, CDR1 is MNHNY and CDR2 SVGAGI (reference sequence). V was trimmed by 5 bases and J by 2 bases, leaving 13 bases between them. The CDR3 covers 14 residues. The CDR3: CASSLRRGTYEQYF. The CDR3 region has the DNA TGTGCCAGCAGTCTACGTCGGGGGACCTACGAGCAGTACTTC.

The chain uses TRBV29-1 and TRBJ2-5; D is perhaps TRBD1 (6 bases). The germline V gene has CDR1 SQVTM and CDR2 ANQGSEA. The CDR3 totals 12 residues. With 7 bases removed from V and 4 bases from J, the gap between germline ends came to 13 bases. The CDR3 nucleotides are TGCAGCGCCAGGGGCGAGCGAGAGACCCAGTACTTC. It yields the protein CSARGERETQYF. The complete variable domain, with remaining parts taken from reference TRBV29-1 and TRBJ2-5, reads SAVISQKPSRDICQRGTSLTIQCQVDSQVTMMFWYRQQPGQSLTLIATANQGSEATYESGFVIDKFPISRPNLTFSTLTVSNMSPEDSSIYLCSARGERETQYFGPGTRLLVL.

The chain joins TRBV10-3 to TRBJ2-1; 10 bases fit TRBD1. The CDR3 is made up of 16 amino acids. Germline values: CDR1 ENHRY, CDR2 SYGVKD. V shed 4 bases and J 3 bases; nucleotides not matched to a gene: 6. CDR3 DNA: TGTGCCATCAGTGTATCCGGGACAGGGGTCTACAATGAGCAGTTCTTC. Translating it yields CAISVSGTGVYNEQFF.

V gene TRBV10-3 combines with J gene TRBJ2-2, with a tentative D call TRBD1 (5 bases). Germline lookup yields CDR1 ENHRY and CDR2 SYGVKD. The V gene lost 4 bases and the J gene lost 6 bases, with 15 bases spanning the gap. The CDR3 consists of 15 residues. CDR3 DNA: TGTGCCATCAGTGCAGTCTTCCAGGGTGCCGGGGAGCTGTTTTTT. This gives the protein CAISAVFQGAGELFF.

The chain uses TRBV29-1 and TRBJ1-1, with D unresolved. The CDR3 consists of 12 residues. With 4 bases removed from V and 4 bases from J, the gap between germline ends came to 10 bases. Germline CDR1 is SQVTM and CDR2 is ANQGSEA. This chain's CDR3 is CSVVVSSTEAFF. The CDR3 DNA sequence: TGCAGCGTTGTAGTATCGAGCACTGAAGCTTTCTTT.

V and J are TRBV28 and TRBJ2-5, with 8 bases that match TRBD1. The DNA end lines up better with TRBJ2-7; the J call may be wrong. There are 15 residues in the CDR3. Germline CDR1 is MDHEN and CDR2 is SYDVKM. CDR3 DNA sequence: TGTGCCAGCAGTTTCCACAGGGGGTGGGAGTACGAGCAGTACTTC. This translates into CASSFHRGWEYEQYF.

The gene calls are TRBV9 and TRBJ1-2, with D hard to call. The V gene's germline CDR1 is SGDLS and CDR2 YYNGEE. Trimming left V 4 bases short and J 4 bases short, with 14 bases between. The CDR3 runs to 14 residues. CDR3 in amino acids: CASSMGSPSYGYTF. In DNA form, the CDR3 reads TGTGCCAGCAGCATGGGCTCCCCTTCCTATGGCTACACCTTC.

The V call is TRBV5-4, the J call TRBJ1-1; no clear D gene. V was pared by 0 bases and J by 5 bases, with 5 bases between. Germline assignment: CDR1 SGHNT and CDR2 YYREEE (reference sequence). CDR3 length: 12 residues. CDR3 coding DNA: TGTGCCAGCAGCTTGGGGCTGACTGAAGCTTTCTTT. It is translated as CASSLGLTEAFF.

This clone was seen more than once but under ten times. The genes are TRBV10-1 and TRBJ2-7, with D tentatively TRBD1 (7 bases). V was cut by 6 bases and J by 4 bases, with 13 bases left in between. Germline CDR1 is WNHNN and CDR2 is SYGVQD (reference sequence). This CDR3 is 13 amino acids long. CDR3 sequence reads: CASSAGQLYEQYF. CDR3 nucleotides: TGCGCCAGCAGCGCGGGACAGCTTTACGAGCAGTACTTC.

Comment on this clone: In the same sample, other DNA sequences code for this CDR3. The gene calls are TRBV5-1 and TRBJ1-5; 8 nucleotides agree with TRBD1. The V and J ends lost 0 bases and 4 bases, in that order; junction bases with no gene match: 3. Germline lookup yields CDR1 SGHRS and CDR2 YFSETQ. The CDR3 contains 15 residues. CDR3 protein: CASSLEGTGNQPQHF. For the CDR3, the DNA is TGCGCCAGCAGCTTGGAGGGGACAGGAAATCAGCCCCAGCATTTT.

The genes are TRBV7-9 and TRBJ2-7; 9 nucleotides align to TRBD1. Germline CDR1 SEHNR, CDR2 FQNEAQ (reference sequence). The V segment lost 5 bases and the J segment 3 bases; nucleotides outside the gene matches: 8. The length of the CDR3 is 15 residues. The chain's CDR3 is CASSRGGQGIYEQYF. The CDR3 DNA follows: TGTGCCAGCAGCCGCGGGGGACAGGGAATCTACGAGCAGTACTTC.

V and J are TRBV2 and TRBJ2-1, with TRBD1 as a possible D gene (7 bases). This CDR3 spans 15 amino acids. Trimming shortened V by 7 bases and J by 7 bases, and 20 bases separated the two germline ends. Germline V gene lookup returns CDR1 SNHLY and CDR2 FYNNEI. CDR3: CASKGGQGGRNEQFF. Written as DNA, the CDR3 is TGTGCCAGCAAGGGTGGGCAGGGGGGTCGTAATGAGCAGTTCTTC.

The sample holds a few counts of this clone. CDR3 region: CASSIERTSGRPDTQYF. The CDR3 coding sequence is TGTGCCAGTAGTATAGAACGGACTAGCGGGAGACCAGATACGCAGTATTTT. The rearrangement joins TRBV19 to TRBJ2-3; TRBD2 agrees at 13 bases. V was clipped by 0 bases and J by 4 bases; unmatched bases: 4. Germline-derived CDR1 and CDR2 are LNHDA and SQIVND (reference sequence). The CDR3 is 17 residues long.

J is TRBJ1-1 and V is TRBV28, with D possibly being TRBD1 (5 bases). This CDR3 is 18 amino acids long. CDR1 and CDR2 from the germline V gene are MDHEN and SYDVKM. V lost 3 bases, J lost 4 bases, and 24 bases lay in between. The CDR3 DNA is TGTGCCAGCAGTTTGTACGCCCTAAGGGAGGGTGGGGGCACTGAAGCTTTCTTT. Protein product: CASSLYALREGGGTEAFF.

This clone was picked up one time. The rearrangement links TRBV2 to TRBJ2-1; 9 positions agree with TRBD2. The CDR3 loop spans 16 amino acids. Germline assignment: CDR1 SNHLY and CDR2 FYNNEI. V shed 6 bases, J shed 10 bases, and the junction held 16 bases outside the gene matches. CDR3 sequence: CASSQTRGGGAREQFF. The CDR3 DNA is TGTGCCAGCAGCCAAACTAGGGGCGGGGGGGCCCGGGAGCAGTTCTTC.

The V call is TRBV18, the J call TRBJ1-2, with 7 bases fitting TRBD1. CDR3 length: 14 amino acids. J was trimmed by 7 bases and V by 5 bases; bases with no gene match: 10. CDR1 and CDR2 (germline): KGHSH, LQKENI. The CDR3 reads CASSSDRDSSGYTF. DNA for the CDR3: TGTGCCAGCTCATCCGACAGGGATAGTAGTGGCTACACCTTC.

V is TRBV5-1 and J is TRBJ2-5, with a tentative D call TRBD2 (7 bases). In germline, CDR1 is SGHRS, CDR2 YFSETQ. This CDR3 spans 15 amino acids. V was shortened by 4 bases and J by 2 bases, with 15 bases between the two germline ends. The CDR3 here is CASSPSRGAQETQYF. CDR3 coding DNA: TGCGCCAGCAGCCCCTCCCGGGGGGCACAAGAGACCCAGTACTTC.

DNA for the CDR3: TGCAGCGTTGCCCGACAGGGGGCCACTGAAGCTTTCTTT. It codes for CSVARQGATEAFF. The chain has TRBV29-1 and TRBJ1-1, with 10 bases lining up with TRBD1. The J segment lost 4 bases and the V segment lost 4 bases, leaving 3 bases of the junction unmatched. Germline V gene sequence: CDR1 SQVTM, CDR2 ANQGSEA. This CDR3 has 13 amino acids.

The chain uses TRBV6-6 and TRBJ2-3; 7 nucleotides align to TRBD2. This CDR3 has 15 amino acids. The trim removed 2 bases at V and 3 bases at J, leaving 5 bases unmatched. Per germline, CDR1 MNHNY and CDR2 SVGAGI (reference sequence). CDR3: CASSYRTSRTDTQYF. DNA of the CDR3: TGTGCCAGCAGTTACAGGACTAGTAGGACAGATACGCAGTATTTT.